The next 27 T cell receptor beta chains were all read from a single sample in a study of OX40 agonist ivuxolimab in advanced cancers. TCRdb keeps only in-frame clones here, not all; method: immunoSEQ multiplex PCR. The profile covers roughly 35,000 clones, with around 73% appearing a single time and roughly 12% taken by the ten largest. The material sequenced was CD4+ or CD8+ T cells sorted from blood, taken in a trial of the OX40 agonist ivuxolimab. The receptor set was obtained from an adult with an advanced solid tumor such as melanoma, head and neck, liver or kidney cancer.

The rearrangement joins TRBV10-3 to TRBJ2-7, with D hard to call. The CDR3 is 12 amino acids. Germline CDR1 ENHRY, CDR2 SYGVKD. The V end was cut by 3 bases, the J end by 4 bases, with 7 bases between. The CDR3 DNA reads as TGTGCCATCAGTGAACAGAGGTACGAGCAGTACTTC. Amino acid sequence: CAISEQRYEQYF.

The chain joins TRBV11-2 to TRBJ1-1; no definite D call. V shed 5 bases and J shed 1 base, with 8 bases lying between them. This CDR3 has 13 amino acids. Germline-derived CDR1 and CDR2 are SGHAT and FQNNGV. The CDR3 nucleotides are TGTGCCAGCAGCAATCAGGAGAACACTGAAGCTTTCTTT. This translates into CASSNQENTEAFF.

The chain employs TRBV6-5 and TRBJ2-3; TRBD1 might be the D (5 bases). The CDR3 runs to 12 residues. Germline loops: CDR1 MNHEY, CDR2 SVGAGI. The CDR3, as DNA: TGTGCAGTACAGGTCACCACAGATACGCAGTATTTT. This encodes CAVQVTTDTQYF.

V gene TRBV9 combines with J gene TRBJ2-1; D call uncertain. Trimming took off 7 bases at V and 6 bases at J, with 20 bases between the two ends. The CDR3 loop spans 15 amino acids. CDR1 is SGDLS, CDR2 YYNGEE, per germline. CDR3 residues: CASSRGIGLSNEQFF. The CDR3 coding sequence is TGTGCCAGCTCCCGAGGAATAGGGCTTAGCAATGAGCAGTTCTTC.

This rearrangement joins TRBV15 to TRBJ1-5, with D unclear. V was cut by 8 bases and J by 0 bases, with 8 bases left in between. CDR3 length: 13 residues. Germline loops: CDR1 LNHNV, CDR2 YYDKDF (reference sequence). CDR3 protein: CATGQNSNQPQHF. CDR3 DNA sequence: TGTGCCACCGGGCAGAATAGCAATCAGCCCCAGCATTTT.

The genes are TRBV30 and TRBJ1-2; a possible D gene is TRBD1 (6 bases). Trimming left V 3 bases short and J 8 bases short, with 22 bases between. Germline CDR1 reads GTSNPN; CDR2 reads SVGIG (reference sequence). The CDR3 consists of 15 residues. CDR3 residues: CAWRTKTGGGEGYTF. DNA for the CDR3: TGTGCCTGGAGGACGAAGACAGGCGGTGGCGAGGGCTACACCTTC. Combining the CDR3 with reference TRBV30 and TRBJ1-2 gives the whole variable domain SQTIHQWPATLVQPVGSPLSLECTVEGTSNPNLYWYRQAAGRGLQLLFYSVGIGQISSEVPQNLSASRPQDRQFILSSKKLLLSDSGFYLCAWRTKTGGGEGYTFGSGTRLTVV.

The chain employs TRBV5-4 and TRBJ2-7; D perhaps matches TRBD1 (5 bases). The germline V gene has CDR1 SGHNT and CDR2 YYREEE (reference sequence). This CDR3 has 14 residues. V dropped 1 base and J dropped 2 bases, with 10 bases sitting between them. The CDR3 sequence: CASSLPDTPYEQYF. The CDR3 nucleotides read TGTGCCAGCAGCTTGCCGGACACCCCCTACGAGCAGTACTTC.

The sample holds a few counts of this clone. The chain joins TRBV11-2 to TRBJ2-5; TRBD2 might be the D (5 bases). V was pared by 5 bases and J by 5 bases, with 6 bases between. The CDR3 has 11 amino acids. CDR1 is SGHAT and CDR2 is FQNNGV in the germline V gene. Written as DNA, the CDR3 is TGTGCCAGCAGCCAGCGGGAGACCCAGTACTTC. Translating it yields CASSQRETQYF.

The CDR3 protein is CASSRGPGGNQPQHF. CDR3 coding DNA: TGTGCCAGCAGCCGGGGCCCGGGGGGCAATCAGCCCCAGCATTTT. This chain joins TRBV6-5 and TRBJ1-5; tentative D call: TRBD1 (5 bases). V lost 6 bases and J 2 bases, leaving 14 bases between the germline ends. The length of the CDR3 is 15 residues. CDR1 and CDR2 (germline): MNHEY, SVGAGI.

The chain joins TRBV28 to TRBJ2-3; a weak D match, TRBD1 (5 bases). There are 14 residues in the CDR3. V was trimmed by 5 bases and J by 2 bases, leaving 11 bases between them. Germline assignment: CDR1 MDHEN and CDR2 SYDVKM. The DNA of the CDR3 is TGTGCCAGCAGTCCGGCAGGGCCCACAGATACGCAGTATTTT. Its translation is CASSPAGPTDTQYF.

The chain carries TRBV7-8 and TRBJ1-5; D possibly corresponds to TRBD1 (5 bases). Germline CDR1 and CDR2: SGHVS and FQNEAQ. The CDR3 contains 15 residues. The V gene lost 3 bases and the J gene lost 0 bases, with 9 bases spanning the gap. This CDR3 reads CASSLTEFSNQPQHF. The CDR3 nucleotides read TGTGCCAGCAGCTTGACAGAATTTAGCAATCAGCCCCAGCATTTT.

This clone turned up a few times. V and J are TRBV11-1 and TRBJ1-5; no reliable D call. Trimming cost V 3 bases and J 7 bases, with 13 bases left between them. The CDR3 loop spans 14 amino acids. Germline CDR1 SGHAT, CDR2 FQDESV (reference sequence). The CDR3 sequence: CASSLEGTGQPQHF. CDR3 DNA: TGTGCCAGCAGCTTGGAGGGAACCGGGCAGCCCCAGCATTTT.

In its sample, this clone was seen a few times. The CDR3 sequence: CASSPNQETQYF. The DNA of the CDR3 is TGTGCCAGCTCACCAAACCAAGAGACCCAGTACTTC. The genes are TRBV18 and TRBJ2-5, with D uncertain. The CDR3 extends over 12 amino acids. The V end lost 2 bases, the J end lost 0 bases, and 1 base lay between the germline ends. Germline loops: CDR1 KGHSH, CDR2 LQKENI.

V usage is TRBV2 and J usage is TRBJ2-2, with TRBD2 identical over 12 bases. The length of the CDR3 is 15 residues. Per germline, CDR1 SNHLY and CDR2 FYNNEI. With 7 bases clipped from V and 4 bases from J, the junction kept 4 bases outside the gene matches. The CDR3 protein is CASTLAGGVTGELFF. The DNA of the CDR3 is TGTGCCAGCACCCTAGCGGGAGGGGTCACCGGGGAGCTGTTTTTT.

This clone came up once. The J gene is TRBJ1-6, the V gene TRBV19; D unclear. Germline CDR1 LNHDA, CDR2 SQIVND (reference sequence). Trimming cost V 3 bases and J 7 bases, with 10 bases left between them. This CDR3 is 14 amino acids long. Here the CDR3 reads CASSMRAENSPLHF. The CDR3 DNA reads TGTGCCAGTAGTATGAGGGCGGAGAATTCACCCCTCCACTTT.

The rearrangement uses TRBV6-6 and TRBJ1-1, with 7 bases that match TRBD1. V lost 10 bases, J lost 0 bases, and 8 bases stayed unmatched. This CDR3 spans 14 amino acids. Germline CDR1 MNHNY, CDR2 SVGAGI (reference sequence). CDR3 protein: CATREGAMNTEAFF. CDR3 DNA sequence: TGTGCCACGAGGGAGGGGGCGATGAACACTGAAGCTTTCTTT.

This clone was detected only a few times. This chain uses TRBV7-3 with TRBJ2-1; TRBD2 aligns across 10 bases. The CDR3 extends over 15 amino acids. J lost 2 bases, V lost 4 bases, and 2 bases had no gene match. Germline V gives CDR1 SGHTA, CDR2 FQGTGA. CDR3 nucleotides: TGTGCCAGCAGCTCGACTAGCGGGCCCTACAATGAGCAGTTCTTC. As protein: CASSSTSGPYNEQFF.

The V and J genes are TRBV27 and TRBJ2-1; 7 nucleotides agree with TRBD2. Germline V gene data show CDR1 as MNHEY and CDR2 as SMNVEV (reference sequence). V dropped 6 bases and J dropped 7; count of bases not matched to a gene: 9. This CDR3 comprises 14 residues. Here the CDR3 DNA reads TGTGCCAGCAGGAAAAGGGAGGGATTGAATGAGCAGTTCTTC. It codes for CASRKREGLNEQFF.

V and J are TRBV5-1 and TRBJ2-5; 10 bases are shared with TRBD2. V trimming: 4 bases; J trimming: 2 bases; junction bases outside the gene matches: 2. The CDR3 sequence is 14 residues long. Germline-derived CDR1 and CDR2 are SGHRS and YFSETQ. The CDR3 loop reads CASSTSGNQETQYF. CDR3 nucleotides: TGCGCCAGCAGCACTAGCGGGAATCAAGAGACCCAGTACTTC.

The chain uses TRBV5-1 and TRBJ2-7; 12 bases are a match to TRBD1. CDR1 and CDR2 from the germline V gene are SGHRS and YFSETQ. The CDR3 totals 15 residues. V dropped 0 bases and J dropped 7; count of bases not matched to a gene: 5. DNA of the CDR3: TGCGCCAGCAGCTTGGGGGACAGGGGGCTAAATGAGCAGTACTTC. Translation: CASSLGDRGLNEQYF.

J is TRBJ1-6 and V is TRBV5-1; no firm D call. V was shortened by 4 bases and J by 7 bases, with 6 bases between the two germline ends. The germline V gene encodes CDR1 SGHRS and CDR2 YFSETQ. This CDR3 contains 12 residues. CDR3 sequence (DNA): TGCGCCAGCAGCCTGGAAAATTCACCCCTCCACTTT. Its protein product is CASSLENSPLHF.

V gene TRBV27 combines with J gene TRBJ1-5, with D perhaps TRBD1 (6 bases). V lost 6 bases to trimming and J lost 5 bases, with 11 bases between them. Looked up from germline, CDR1 is MNHEY and CDR2 is SMNVEV (reference sequence). CDR3 length equals 13 residues. The DNA for the CDR3 is TGTGCCAGCAGAAACAGGGTCGATCAGCCCCAGCATTTT. It encodes CASRNRVDQPQHF.

The chain carries TRBV18 and TRBJ1-6; D is perhaps TRBD1 (5 bases). CDR3 size: 14 residues. Germline assignment: CDR1 KGHSH and CDR2 LQKENI. The V end lost 6 bases, the J end lost 3 bases, and 9 bases lay between the germline ends. CDR3 in amino acids: CASSKDIYNSPLHF. CDR3 DNA: TGTGCCAGCTCGAAGGACATCTATAATTCACCCCTCCACTTT. The variable domain in full, with the rest retrieved from reference TRBV18 and TRBJ1-6, is NAGVMQNPRHLVRRRGQEARLRCSPMKGHSHVYWYRQLPEEGLKFMVYLQKENIIDESGMPKERFSAEFPKEGPSILRIQQVVRGDSAAYFCASSKDIYNSPLHFGNGTRLTVT.

The rearrangement links TRBV5-1 to TRBJ2-7, with TRBD2 matching 12 bases. Germline lookup yields CDR1 SGHRS and CDR2 YFSETQ. V trimming: 7 bases; J trimming: 2 bases; junction bases outside the gene matches: 13. This CDR3 has 17 amino acids. CDR3 coding DNA: TGCGCCAGCGCGACTAGCGGGGGTTTTACCTCTGCCTACGAGCAGTACTTC. This encodes CASATSGGFTSAYEQYF.

This chain uses TRBV27 with TRBJ2-1; no definite D call. The CDR3 has 13 residues. Germline V gene lookup returns CDR1 MNHEY and CDR2 SMNVEV (reference sequence). V lost 3 bases to trimming and J lost 16 bases, with 19 bases between them. The CDR3, as DNA: TGTGCCAGCAGTTTCTCGACTCTTTCTCCCCACTTCTTC. This encodes CASSFSTLSPHFF.

This rearrangement joins TRBV6-6 to TRBJ2-3, with 8 nucleotides matching TRBD2. With 8 bases clipped from V and 1 base from J, the junction kept 8 bases outside the gene matches. The CDR3 runs to 15 residues. Germline CDR1 and CDR2: MNHNY and SVGAGI (reference sequence). The CDR3 DNA follows: TGTGCCAGCGGGGGGCTAGCGGGCCGCACAGATACGCAGTATTTT. Its protein product is CASGGLAGRTDTQYF.

A word on this clone: The CDR3 end shows no conserved phenylalanine or tryptophan, and so a read error is likely. The chain couples TRBV5-1 to TRBJ1-1, with 9 nucleotides matching TRBD1. V lost 4 bases to trimming and J lost 4 bases; unmatched junction nucleotides: 11. Germline CDR1 is SGHRS and CDR2 is YFSETQ. The CDR3 covers 16 residues. For the CDR3, the DNA is TGCGCCAGCAGCCCCCGGGGGGGACAGGGTTTCACTGAAGCTTTCCTT. Translating gives CASSPRGGQGFTEAFL.